The rows below give T cell receptor beta chains drawn from one sample of a study of blood T cell repertoires in COVID-19. Some clones are missing from TCRdb's copy, which holds only in-frame ones; the method was immunoSEQ multiplex PCR. Counted here are 200,000 to 250,000 clones, approximately 90% occurring once; the ten biggest clones make up 3.5% to 5%. The sequencing input was peripheral blood. The receptor set was obtained from a man aged 45-65 years with acute or convalescent COVID-19. CDR3s include the opening cysteine and the closing phenylalanine or tryptophan. The D gene is left open where the match is weak. Clone size is given for some rows only: seen once, a few or many times, or a class if the clone is expanded.

CDR3aa: CASTHNRGPRGDEQFF
CDR3nt: TGCGCCAGCACCCACAACAGGGGTCCGCGTGGGGATGAGCAGTTCTTC
d_gene: TRBD1
abundance: few
j_gene: TRBJ2-1
v_gene: TRBV23-1

CDR3aa: CASSYAGRGQPQHF
CDR3nt: TGTGCCAGCAGTTACGCAGGGCGGGGTCAGCCCCAGCATTTT
d_gene: -
abundance: -
j_gene: TRBJ1-5
v_gene: TRBV6-5

CDR3aa: CSGSMGGHEAFF
CDR3nt: TGCAGTGGTAGTATGGGGGGGCATGAAGCTTTCTTT
d_gene: -
abundance: -
j_gene: TRBJ1-1
v_gene: TRBV20-1

CDR3aa: CASSSSAGGRTDTQYF
CDR3nt: TGTGCCAGCAGCTCCTCAGCGGGGGGCCGCACAGATACGCAGTATTTT
d_gene: TRBD2
abundance: -
j_gene: TRBJ2-3
v_gene: TRBV7-2

CDR3aa: CASSFGGKNGYTF
CDR3nt: TGTGCCAGCAGTTTTGGGGGGAAGAATGGCTACACCTTC
d_gene: -
abundance: -
j_gene: TRBJ1-2
v_gene: TRBV12-3/TRBV12-4

CDR3aa: CASSFSQSNLPSPLHF
CDR3nt: TGTGCCAGCAGCTTTTCACAGTCTAACCTACCCTCACCCCTCCACTTT
d_gene: -
abundance: -
j_gene: TRBJ1-6
v_gene: TRBV5-8

CDR3aa: CASSRTSSYNEQFF
CDR3nt: TGTGCCAGTAGTAGGACTAGCTCCTACAATGAGCAGTTCTTC
d_gene: TRBD2
abundance: -
j_gene: TRBJ2-1
v_gene: TRBV19

CDR3aa: CASSFRQGVKGSNEQFF
CDR3nt: TGTGCCAGCAGTTTCCGACAGGGGGTAAAAGGTTCGAATGAGCAGTTCTTC
d_gene: TRBD1
abundance: -
j_gene: TRBJ2-1
v_gene: TRBV13

CDR3aa: CASSTGQGNTIYF
CDR3nt: TGTGCCAGCAGTACCGGACAGGGGAACACCATATATTTT
d_gene: TRBD1
abundance: -
j_gene: TRBJ1-3
v_gene: TRBV12-3/TRBV12-4

CDR3aa: CASSIPGGSDYGYTF
CDR3nt: TGTGCCAGTAGTATCCCGGGGGGCAGTGACTATGGCTACACCTTC
d_gene: -
abundance: -
j_gene: TRBJ1-2
v_gene: TRBV19

CDR3aa: CASSQRADRSYGYTF
CDR3nt: TGTGCCAGCAGCCAGAGGGCGGACAGGTCCTATGGCTACACCTTC
d_gene: TRBD1
abundance: -
j_gene: TRBJ1-2
v_gene: TRBV7-9

CDR3aa: CSVAGGAGLYEQYF
CDR3nt: TGCAGCGTCGCAGGGGGCGCCGGTTTGTACGAGCAGTACTTC
d_gene: TRBD1
abundance: -
j_gene: TRBJ2-7
v_gene: TRBV29-1

CDR3aa: CASSSDTNTGELFF
CDR3nt: TGCGCCAGCAGCTCGGACACAAACACCGGGGAGCTGTTTTTT
d_gene: -
abundance: few
j_gene: TRBJ2-2
v_gene: TRBV5-1

CDR3aa: CASSTQGLTNYGYTF
CDR3nt: TGTGCCAGCAGTACACAGGGGCTGACGAACTATGGCTACACCTTC
d_gene: TRBD1
abundance: -
j_gene: TRBJ1-2
v_gene: TRBV6-5

CDR3aa: CASSLAGINQPQHF
CDR3nt: TGTGCCAGCAGTTTGGCAGGTATCAATCAGCCCCAGCATTTT
d_gene: -
abundance: -
j_gene: TRBJ1-5
v_gene: TRBV27

CDR3aa: CASSQRRASGTVQYF
CDR3nt: TGTGCCAGCAGCCAAAGGAGGGCTAGCGGGACGGTTCAGTACTTC
d_gene: TRBD2
abundance: -
j_gene: TRBJ2-7
v_gene: TRBV3-1/TRBV3-2

CDR3aa: CAWSRAGTGYGYTF
CDR3nt: TGTGCCTGGAGTAGGGCAGGGACAGGGTATGGCTACACCTTC
d_gene: TRBD1
abundance: -
j_gene: TRBJ1-2
v_gene: TRBV30

CDR3aa: CASSPDRRNEKLFF
CDR3nt: TGTGCCAGCAGCCCTGACAGGAGGAATGAAAAACTGTTTTTT
d_gene: -
abundance: -
j_gene: TRBJ1-4
v_gene: TRBV5-4

CDR3aa: CASSQASGGVLETQYF
CDR3nt: TGTGCCAGCAGCCAAGCGAGCGGGGGCGTTTTGGAGACCCAGTACTTC
d_gene: TRBD2
abundance: -
j_gene: TRBJ2-5
v_gene: TRBV3-1/TRBV3-2

CDR3aa: CASSPAGTLAGTQYF
CDR3nt: TGTGCCAGCAGTCCAGCGGGTACCCTCGCCGGTACGCAGTATTTT
d_gene: -
abundance: -
j_gene: TRBJ2-3
v_gene: TRBV11-3

CDR3aa: CASSVGTTHSYEQYF
CDR3nt: TGTGCCAGCAGCGTAGGGACTACTCACTCCTACGAGCAGTACTTC
d_gene: -
abundance: -
j_gene: TRBJ2-7
v_gene: TRBV9

CDR3aa: CASSQVAQGAGGYTF
CDR3nt: TGTGCCAGCAGCCAAGTCGCGCAGGGGGCGGGTGGCTACACCTTC
d_gene: TRBD1
abundance: few
j_gene: TRBJ1-2
v_gene: TRBV14

CDR3aa: CASSHPGATYGYTF
CDR3nt: TGTGCCAGCAGCCATCCAGGGGCAACCTATGGCTACACCTTC
d_gene: -
abundance: few
j_gene: TRBJ1-2
v_gene: TRBV5-5

CDR3aa: CASSRGQGLNNYGYTF
CDR3nt: TGTGCCAGCAGCCGGGGACAGGGACTAAATAACTATGGCTACACCTTC
d_gene: TRBD1
abundance: -
j_gene: TRBJ1-2
v_gene: TRBV7-6

CDR3aa: CASSQRAGQGNTGELFF
CDR3nt: TGTGCCAGCAGCCAGCGAGCGGGACAGGGTAACACCGGGGAGCTGTTTTTT
d_gene: TRBD1
abundance: -
j_gene: TRBJ2-2
v_gene: TRBV7-9

CDR3aa: CASSWGEAGNTIYF
CDR3nt: TGTGCCAGCAGTTGGGGGGAGGCTGGAAACACCATATATTTT
d_gene: -
abundance: -
j_gene: TRBJ1-3
v_gene: TRBV3-1/TRBV3-2

CDR3aa: CASSAGTGPNYGYTF
CDR3nt: TGCGCCAGCAGCGCCGGGACAGGGCCTAACTATGGCTACACCTTC
d_gene: TRBD1
abundance: -
j_gene: TRBJ1-2
v_gene: TRBV5-1

CDR3aa: CASSEAGRGRSKNIQYF
CDR3nt: TGTGCCAGCAGTGAAGCAGGCAGGGGGCGGTCCAAAAACATTCAGTACTTC
d_gene: TRBD1
abundance: -
j_gene: TRBJ2-4
v_gene: TRBV6-1

CDR3aa: CASSPLNQVDEQFF
CDR3nt: TGTGCCAGCAGCCCTCTCAACCAGGTCGATGAGCAGTTCTTC
d_gene: -
abundance: -
j_gene: TRBJ2-1
v_gene: TRBV6-2/TRBV6-3

CDR3aa: CASSVEGPYGYTF
CDR3nt: TGTGCCAGCAGCGTAGAGGGGCCCTATGGCTACACCTTC
d_gene: -
abundance: -
j_gene: TRBJ1-2
v_gene: TRBV9

CDR3aa: CASSDQGSAGQPQHF
CDR3nt: TGCGCCAGCAGTGATCAGGGCTCAGCAGGTCAGCCCCAGCATTTT
d_gene: -
abundance: -
j_gene: TRBJ1-5
v_gene: TRBV10-2

CDR3aa: CSVQFSRDTIYF
CDR3nt: TGCAGCGTTCAGTTCTCGAGGGACACCATATATTTT
d_gene: -
abundance: -
j_gene: TRBJ1-3
v_gene: TRBV29-1

CDR3aa: CASSRRGQIMNTEAFF
CDR3nt: TGTGCCAGCAGCCGGAGGGGACAGATCATGAACACTGAAGCTTTCTTT
d_gene: TRBD1
abundance: -
j_gene: TRBJ1-1
v_gene: TRBV3-1/TRBV3-2

CDR3aa: CASSPGTEYGYTF
CDR3nt: TGTGCCAGCAGCCCCGGGACTGAGTATGGCTACACCTTC
d_gene: -
abundance: -
j_gene: TRBJ1-2
v_gene: TRBV7-9

CDR3aa: CASRIAGGPNNEQFF
CDR3nt: TGTGCCAGCAGAATAGCGGGGGGGCCGAACAATGAGCAGTTCTTC
d_gene: TRBD2
abundance: -
j_gene: TRBJ2-1
v_gene: TRBV11-2

CDR3aa: CASSGRGATNEKLFF
CDR3nt: TGTGCCAGCTCGGGGCGGGGAGCAACTAATGAAAAACTGTTTTTT
d_gene: -
abundance: -
j_gene: TRBJ1-4
v_gene: TRBV18

CDR3aa: CASSPPGTVRETQYF
CDR3nt: TGTGCCAGCAGCCCCCCCGGGACAGTGCGTGAGACCCAGTACTTC
d_gene: TRBD1
abundance: -
j_gene: TRBJ2-5
v_gene: TRBV7-9

CDR3aa: CASSSSGLNTEAFF
CDR3nt: TGTGCCAGCAGTTCTTCCGGACTTAACACTGAAGCTTTCTTT
d_gene: -
abundance: -
j_gene: TRBJ1-1
v_gene: TRBV9

CDR3aa: CASSSGQGFYEQYF
CDR3nt: TGCGCCAGCAGCTCCGGACAGGGTTTCTACGAGCAGTACTTC
d_gene: TRBD1
abundance: once
j_gene: TRBJ2-7
v_gene: TRBV5-1

CDR3aa: CASSLVSGGAHYGYTF
CDR3nt: TGTGCCAGCAGCTTGGTCTCAGGGGGCGCCCACTATGGCTACACCTTC
d_gene: TRBD1
abundance: few
j_gene: TRBJ1-2
v_gene: TRBV11-2

CDR3aa: CASTFGNQGNQPQHF
CDR3nt: TGTGCCAGCACCTTTGGGAACCAGGGAAATCAGCCCCAGCATTTT
d_gene: -
abundance: -
j_gene: TRBJ1-5
v_gene: TRBV6-5

CDR3aa: CASSYSNRGLGETQYF
CDR3nt: TGTGCCAGCAGTTACTCGAACAGGGGGCTCGGGGAGACCCAGTACTTC
d_gene: TRBD1
abundance: once
j_gene: TRBJ2-5
v_gene: TRBV6-5

CDR3aa: CASSAETGIDEQYF
CDR3nt: TGTGCCAGCAGCGCCGAGACAGGGATCGACGAGCAGTACTTC
d_gene: TRBD1
abundance: -
j_gene: TRBJ2-7
v_gene: TRBV9

CDR3aa: CASGDGTGEAFF
CDR3nt: TGCGCCAGCGGAGATGGGACAGGGGAAGCTTTCTTT
d_gene: TRBD1
abundance: -
j_gene: TRBJ1-1
v_gene: TRBV10-1

CDR3aa: CASSPGTANSPLHF
CDR3nt: TGTGCCAGCAGCCCAGGGACAGCTAATTCACCCCTCCACTTT
d_gene: TRBD1
abundance: -
j_gene: TRBJ1-6
v_gene: TRBV11-1

CDR3aa: CASSLGGKGNQPQHF
CDR3nt: TGTGCCAGCAGCCTCGGAGGGAAGGGCAATCAGCCCCAGCATTTT
d_gene: -
abundance: -
j_gene: TRBJ1-5
v_gene: TRBV3-1/TRBV3-2

CDR3aa: CASSQGYERTEAFF
CDR3nt: TGCGCCAGCAGCCAGGGGTACGAGCGGACTGAAGCTTTCTTT
d_gene: -
abundance: -
j_gene: TRBJ1-1
v_gene: TRBV4-1

CDR3aa: CAWSLGGQSPLHF
CDR3nt: TGTGCCTGGAGTCTCGGGGGGCAATCACCCCTCCACTTT
d_gene: -
abundance: -
j_gene: TRBJ1-6
v_gene: TRBV30

CDR3aa: CASSQANTQYF
CDR3nt: TGTGCCAGCAGCCAAGCTAATACGCAGTATTTT
d_gene: -
abundance: -
j_gene: TRBJ2-3
v_gene: TRBV3-1/TRBV3-2

CDR3aa: CASSPSAGGSEAFF
CDR3nt: TGTGCCAGCTCACCATCGGCAGGGGGGTCTGAAGCTTTCTTT
d_gene: TRBD1
abundance: -
j_gene: TRBJ1-1
v_gene: TRBV18

CDR3aa: CASSIGGSYEQYF
CDR3nt: TGTGCCAGTAGTATAGGGGGCAGCTACGAGCAGTACTTC
d_gene: -
abundance: -
j_gene: TRBJ2-7
v_gene: TRBV19

CDR3aa: CAWNTGYTEAFF
CDR3nt: TGTGCCTGGAATACAGGATACACTGAAGCTTTCTTT
d_gene: -
abundance: -
j_gene: TRBJ1-1
v_gene: TRBV30

CDR3aa: CAWKRAGGPEQFF
CDR3nt: TGTGCCTGGAAACGGGCGGGGGGCCCCGAGCAGTTCTTC
d_gene: TRBD2
abundance: -
j_gene: TRBJ2-1
v_gene: TRBV30

CDR3aa: CASSPGYATNEKLFF
CDR3nt: TGTGCCAGCAGCCCAGGGTATGCAACTAATGAAAAACTGTTTTTT
d_gene: -
abundance: -
j_gene: TRBJ1-4
v_gene: TRBV5-5

CDR3aa: CASSRSPTRDSTEAFF
CDR3nt: TGCGCCAGCAGCCGCTCTCCTACTAGGGATAGCACTGAAGCTTTCTTT
d_gene: -
abundance: -
j_gene: TRBJ1-1
v_gene: TRBV4-1

CDR3aa: CASSQASSDRIYGYTF
CDR3nt: TGTGCCAGCAGCCAAGCTAGCTCGGACAGGATCTATGGCTACACCTTC
d_gene: TRBD1
abundance: -
j_gene: TRBJ1-2
v_gene: TRBV4-2

CDR3aa: CASSGQTGVNSPLHF
CDR3nt: TGTGCCAGCAGCGGACAGACAGGGGTAAATTCACCCCTCCACTTT
d_gene: TRBD1
abundance: -
j_gene: TRBJ1-6
v_gene: TRBV9

CDR3aa: CASSQPGGLYNEQFF
CDR3nt: TGTGCCAGCAGCCAACCGGGGGGCCTATACAATGAGCAGTTCTTC
d_gene: -
abundance: -
j_gene: TRBJ2-1
v_gene: TRBV7-3